Below, 11 T cell receptor beta chains from the same sample are listed, as sequenced in a study of blood T cell repertoires in COVID-19. The repertoire was sequenced with immunoSEQ multiplex PCR; TCRdb's copy has only in-frame clones and lacks some. This repertoire shows 25,000 to 35,000 clones, around 85% found once; its top ten account for roughly 15%. Sequenced material: peripheral blood. These receptors originate from a woman aged 55-75 years with acute or convalescent COVID-19.

The chain uses TRBV4-1 and TRBJ1-5; 7 bases match TRBD1. This CDR3 is built from 14 residues. The germline V gene encodes CDR1 MGHRA and CDR2 YSYEKL. J lost 4 bases, V lost 4 bases, and 4 bases had no gene match. The CDR3 nucleotides read TGCGCCAGCAGCCGGTTACAGGGGAATCAGCCCCAGCATTTT. Translation: CASSRLQGNQPQHF.

This clone occurred once. The V call is TRBV6-5, the J call TRBJ2-2; 11 positions agree with TRBD2. The ends lost 4 bases at V and 6 bases at J; junction bases unmatched: 7. This CDR3 is 16 amino acids long. CDR1 MNHEY and CDR2 SVGAGI come from the germline V gene. CDR3 sequence: CASSSASGGSPGELFF. CDR3 nucleotide sequence: TGTGCCAGCAGTTCGGCTAGCGGGGGGTCCCCCGGGGAGCTGTTTTTT.

The rearrangement links TRBV19 to TRBJ2-7, with no clear D. This CDR3 region has 13 residues. Deletions cut 3 bases from V and 4 bases from J, with 10 bases between. Germline-derived CDR1 and CDR2 are LNHDA and SQIVND (reference sequence). The CDR3 region has the DNA TGTGCCAGTAGTATTGAGGCCAGATACGAGCAGTACTTC. As protein: CASSIEARYEQYF.

The CDR3 loop reads CATSDPRQGAAETQYF. The DNA of the CDR3 is TGTGCCACCAGTGACCCCAGGCAGGGGGCGGCGGAGACCCAGTACTTC. V and J are TRBV24-1 and TRBJ2-5; 8 bases are a match to TRBD1. The CDR3 totals 16 residues. CDR1 is KGHDR, CDR2 SFDVKD, per germline. V was pared by 4 bases and J by 5 bases, with 11 bases of the junction left unmatched.

This sequence joins TRBV30 and TRBJ1-5, with D perhaps matching TRBD1 (5 bases). This CDR3 has 13 residues. Germline loops: CDR1 GTSNPN, CDR2 SVGIG (reference sequence). V was cut by 2 bases and J by 5 bases, with 10 bases left in between. The CDR3 DNA follows: TGTGCCTGGAGTAACCGGGACTATCAGCCCCAGCATTTT. Its protein is CAWSNRDYQPQHF.

The chain combines TRBV19 with TRBJ1-2; 8 positions agree with TRBD1. The CDR3 covers 13 residues. Losses at the gene ends were 5 bases for V and 8 bases for J; bases not matched to a gene: 7. Germline assignment: CDR1 LNHDA and CDR2 SQIVND (reference sequence). The CDR3 sequence: CASSSDRVRGYTF. CDR3 bases: TGTGCCAGTAGTTCGGACAGGGTCAGGGGCTACACCTTC.

This chain links TRBV27 with TRBJ2-5, with D possibly matching TRBD1 (6 bases). This CDR3 has 14 residues. V lost 5 bases and J 7 bases, leaving 17 bases between the germline ends. From germline, CDR1 is MNHEY and CDR2 SMNVEV (reference sequence). Here the CDR3 DNA reads TGTGCCAGCAGTCTCCAGGGGTCCCGGGTGACCCAGTACTTC. Its protein is CASSLQGSRVTQYF.

The V and J genes are TRBV5-6 and TRBJ1-4; D is undetermined. Trimming left V 0 bases short and J 5 bases short, with 14 bases between. Germline V gene sequence: CDR1 SGHDT, CDR2 YYEEEE. This CDR3 is built from 16 residues. The CDR3 loop is CASSLAWRGWNEKLFF. The CDR3 nucleotides are TGTGCCAGCAGCTTGGCCTGGCGGGGTTGGAATGAAAAACTGTTTTTT.

The DNA of the CDR3 is TGTGCCAGCTCAGCCGACAGGGCTAATGAAAAACTGTTTTTT. Protein: CASSADRANEKLFF. This chain links TRBV18 with TRBJ1-4; 7 nucleotides align to TRBD1. J lost 3 bases, V lost 5 bases, and 3 bases had no gene match. The germline gives CDR1 KGHSH, CDR2 LQKENI. This CDR3 is built from 14 residues.

The CDR3 reads CAWSSTLDQPQHF. For the CDR3, the DNA is TGTGCCTGGAGTTCGACCCTAGACCAGCCCCAGCATTTT. The chain couples TRBV30 to TRBJ1-5; D gene ambiguous. The CDR3 contains 13 residues. Germline-derived CDR1 and CDR2 are GTSNPN and SVGIG (reference sequence). V was clipped by 2 bases and J by 7 bases, with 12 bases between them.

The table lists this clone with a count of one. The rearrangement uses TRBV5-8 and TRBJ1-5; weak D call: TRBD1 (5 bases). V lost 4 bases and J lost 3, with 17 bases in between. The CDR3 has 16 amino acids. The germline V gene encodes CDR1 SGHTS and CDR2 YDEGEE. The CDR3 sequence is CASSRSNRGLNQPQHF. The CDR3 DNA follows: TGTGCCAGCAGCAGGTCCAATCGGGGACTCAATCAGCCCCAGCATTTT.